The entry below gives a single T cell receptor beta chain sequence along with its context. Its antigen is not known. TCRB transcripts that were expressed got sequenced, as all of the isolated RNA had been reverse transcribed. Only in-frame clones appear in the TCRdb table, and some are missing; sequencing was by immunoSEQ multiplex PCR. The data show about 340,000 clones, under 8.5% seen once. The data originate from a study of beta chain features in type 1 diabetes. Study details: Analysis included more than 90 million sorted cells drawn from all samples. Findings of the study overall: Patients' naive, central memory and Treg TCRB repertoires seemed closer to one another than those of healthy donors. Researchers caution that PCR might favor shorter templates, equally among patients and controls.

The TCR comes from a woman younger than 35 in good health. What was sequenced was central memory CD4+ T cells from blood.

The CDR3 region is CASSQEASGIYEQYF. The CDR3 coding sequence is TGTGCCAGCAGCCAAGAAGCTAGCGGGATCTACGAGCAGTACTTC. V usage is TRBV4-2 and J usage is TRBJ2-7; 9 nucleotides line up with TRBD2. The CDR3 is 15 amino acids. Germline CDR1 is LGHNA and CDR2 is YNFKEQ. V gave up 0 bases and J gave up 3 bases; unmatched junction bases: 3.